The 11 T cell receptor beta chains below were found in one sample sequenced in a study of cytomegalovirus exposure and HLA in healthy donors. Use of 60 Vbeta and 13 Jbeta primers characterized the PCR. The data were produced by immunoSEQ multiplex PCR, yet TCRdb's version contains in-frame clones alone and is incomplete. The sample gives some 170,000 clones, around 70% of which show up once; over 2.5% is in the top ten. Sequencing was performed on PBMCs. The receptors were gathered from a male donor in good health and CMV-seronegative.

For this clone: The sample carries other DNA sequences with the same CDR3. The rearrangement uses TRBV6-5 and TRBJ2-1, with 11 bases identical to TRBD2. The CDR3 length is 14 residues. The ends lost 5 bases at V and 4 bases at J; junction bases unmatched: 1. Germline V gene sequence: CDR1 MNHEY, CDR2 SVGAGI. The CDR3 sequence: CASSLAGGYNEQFF. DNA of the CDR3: TGTGCCAGCAGTCTAGCGGGAGGATACAATGAGCAGTTCTTC.

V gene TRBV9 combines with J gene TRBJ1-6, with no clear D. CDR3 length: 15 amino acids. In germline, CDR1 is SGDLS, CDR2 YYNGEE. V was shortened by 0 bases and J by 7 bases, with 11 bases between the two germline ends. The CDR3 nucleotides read TGTGCCAGCAGCGTAGTGAGGAGGGAAAATTCACCCCTCCACTTT. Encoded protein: CASSVVRRENSPLHF.

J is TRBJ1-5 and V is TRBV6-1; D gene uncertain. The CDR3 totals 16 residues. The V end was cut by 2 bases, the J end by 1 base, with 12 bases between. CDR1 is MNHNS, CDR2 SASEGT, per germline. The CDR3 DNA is TGTGCCAGCAGTGAATCTGTTTTGAGGAGCAATCAGCCCCAGCATTTT. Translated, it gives CASSESVLRSNQPQHF.

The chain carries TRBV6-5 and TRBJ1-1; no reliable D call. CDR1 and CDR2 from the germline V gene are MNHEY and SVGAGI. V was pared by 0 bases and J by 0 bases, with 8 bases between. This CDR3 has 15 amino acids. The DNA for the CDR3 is TGTGCCAGCAGTTACTCAGGCAGGCTGAACACTGAAGCTTTCTTT. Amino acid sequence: CASSYSGRLNTEAFF.

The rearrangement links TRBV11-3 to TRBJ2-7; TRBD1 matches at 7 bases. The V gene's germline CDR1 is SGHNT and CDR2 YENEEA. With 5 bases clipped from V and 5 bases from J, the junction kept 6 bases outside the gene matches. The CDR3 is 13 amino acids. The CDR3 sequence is CASSRQGWNEQYF. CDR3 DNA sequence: TGTGCCAGCAGCCGACAGGGTTGGAACGAGCAGTACTTC.

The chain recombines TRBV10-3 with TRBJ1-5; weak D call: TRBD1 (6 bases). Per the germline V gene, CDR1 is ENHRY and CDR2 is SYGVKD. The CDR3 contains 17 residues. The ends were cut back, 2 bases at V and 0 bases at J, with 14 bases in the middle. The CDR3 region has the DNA TGTGCCATCAGTGAGGGCCTGACAGGTACTAGCAATCAGCCCCAGCATTTT. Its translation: CAISEGLTGTSNQPQHF.

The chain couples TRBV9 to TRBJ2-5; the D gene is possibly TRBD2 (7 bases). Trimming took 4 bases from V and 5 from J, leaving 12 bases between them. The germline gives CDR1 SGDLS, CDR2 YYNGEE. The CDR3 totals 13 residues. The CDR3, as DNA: TGTGCCAGCAGCCCGAGGGGGGGGGAGACCCAGTACTTC. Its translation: CASSPRGGETQYF.

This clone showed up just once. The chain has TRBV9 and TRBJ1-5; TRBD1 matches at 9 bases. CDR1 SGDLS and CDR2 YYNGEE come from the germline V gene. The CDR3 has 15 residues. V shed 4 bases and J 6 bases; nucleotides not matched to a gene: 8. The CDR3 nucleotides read TGTGCCAGCAGCTCCTCCGGGACAGGGACTCAGCCCCAGCATTTT. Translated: CASSSSGTGTQPQHF.

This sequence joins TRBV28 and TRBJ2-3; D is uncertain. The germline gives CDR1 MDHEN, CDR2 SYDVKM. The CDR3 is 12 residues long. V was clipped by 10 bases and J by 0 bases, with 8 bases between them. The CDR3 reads CATRGSTDTQYF. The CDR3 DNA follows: TGTGCCACCCGAGGCAGCACAGATACGCAGTATTTT.

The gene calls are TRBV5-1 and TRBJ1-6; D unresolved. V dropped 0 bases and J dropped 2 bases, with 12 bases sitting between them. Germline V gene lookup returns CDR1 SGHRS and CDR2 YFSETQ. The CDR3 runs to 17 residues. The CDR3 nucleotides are TGCGCCAGCAGCTTGGTTTTCGAGGGCCCCTATAATTCACCCCTCCACTTT. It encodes CASSLVFEGPYNSPLHF. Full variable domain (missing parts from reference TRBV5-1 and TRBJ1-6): KAGVTQTPRYLIKTRGQQVTLSCSPISGHRSVSWYQQTPGQGLQFLFEYFSETQRNKGNFPGRFSGRQFSNSRSEMNVSTLELGDSALYLCASSLVFEGPYNSPLHFGNGTRLTVT.

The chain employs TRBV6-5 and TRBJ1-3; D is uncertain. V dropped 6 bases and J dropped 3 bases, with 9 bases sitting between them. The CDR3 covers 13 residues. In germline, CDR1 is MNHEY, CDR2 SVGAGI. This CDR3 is CASRGNFGNTIYF. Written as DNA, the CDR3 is TGTGCCAGCAGGGGCAACTTTGGAAACACCATATATTTT.